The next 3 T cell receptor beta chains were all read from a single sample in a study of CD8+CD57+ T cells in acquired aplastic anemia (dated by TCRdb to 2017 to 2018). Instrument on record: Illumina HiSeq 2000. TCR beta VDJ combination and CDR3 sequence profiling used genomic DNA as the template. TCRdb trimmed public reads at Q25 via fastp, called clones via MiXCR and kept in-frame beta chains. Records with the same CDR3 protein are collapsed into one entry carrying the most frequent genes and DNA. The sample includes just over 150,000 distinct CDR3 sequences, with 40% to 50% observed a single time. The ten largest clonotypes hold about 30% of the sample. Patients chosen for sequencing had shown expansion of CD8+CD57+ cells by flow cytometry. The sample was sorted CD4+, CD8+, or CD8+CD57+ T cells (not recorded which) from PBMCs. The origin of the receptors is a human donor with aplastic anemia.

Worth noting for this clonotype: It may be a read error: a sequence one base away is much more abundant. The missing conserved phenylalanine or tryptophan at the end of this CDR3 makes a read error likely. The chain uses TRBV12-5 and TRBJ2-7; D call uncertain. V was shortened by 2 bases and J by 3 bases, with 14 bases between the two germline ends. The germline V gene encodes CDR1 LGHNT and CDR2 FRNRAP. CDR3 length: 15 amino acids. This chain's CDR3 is CASGLSLPPIYEQYS. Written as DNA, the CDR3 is TGTGCTAGTGGTTTGTCCCTTCCCCCCATCTACGAGCAGTACTCC.

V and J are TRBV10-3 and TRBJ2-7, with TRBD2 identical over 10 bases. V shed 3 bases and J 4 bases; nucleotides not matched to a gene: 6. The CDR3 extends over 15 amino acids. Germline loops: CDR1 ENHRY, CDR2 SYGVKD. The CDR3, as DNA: TGTGCCATCAGTGATGGTGGGACTAGCGTGTACGAGCAGTACTTC. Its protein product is CAISDGGTSVYEQYF.

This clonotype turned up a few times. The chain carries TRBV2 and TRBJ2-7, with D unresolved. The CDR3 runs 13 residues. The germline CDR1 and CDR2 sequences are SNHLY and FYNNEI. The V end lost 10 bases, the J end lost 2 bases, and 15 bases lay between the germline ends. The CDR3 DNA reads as TGTGCCACCACCGACCTCTTAACCTACGAGCAGTACTTC. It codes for CATTDLLTYEQYF.